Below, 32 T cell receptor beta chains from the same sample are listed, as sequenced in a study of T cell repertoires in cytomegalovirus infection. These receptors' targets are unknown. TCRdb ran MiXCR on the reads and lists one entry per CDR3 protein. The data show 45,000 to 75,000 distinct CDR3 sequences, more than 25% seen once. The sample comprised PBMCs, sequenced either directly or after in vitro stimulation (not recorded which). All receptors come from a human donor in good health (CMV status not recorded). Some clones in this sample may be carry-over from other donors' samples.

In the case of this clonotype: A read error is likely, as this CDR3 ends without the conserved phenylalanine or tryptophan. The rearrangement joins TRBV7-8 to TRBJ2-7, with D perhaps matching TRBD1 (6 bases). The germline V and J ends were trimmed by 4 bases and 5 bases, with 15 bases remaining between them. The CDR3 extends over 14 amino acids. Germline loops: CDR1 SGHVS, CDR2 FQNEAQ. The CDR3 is CASSWDTPGDEQYL. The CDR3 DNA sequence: TGTGCCAGCAGCTGGGACACCCCTGGCGACGAGCAGTACTTA.

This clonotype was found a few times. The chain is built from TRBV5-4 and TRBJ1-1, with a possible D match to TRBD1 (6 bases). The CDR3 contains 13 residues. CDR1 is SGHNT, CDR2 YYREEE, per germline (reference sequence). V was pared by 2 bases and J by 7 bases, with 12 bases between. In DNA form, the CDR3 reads TGTGCCAGCAGCTTCAACAGGGTTGGTGAAGCTTTCTTT. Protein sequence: CASSFNRVGEAFF.

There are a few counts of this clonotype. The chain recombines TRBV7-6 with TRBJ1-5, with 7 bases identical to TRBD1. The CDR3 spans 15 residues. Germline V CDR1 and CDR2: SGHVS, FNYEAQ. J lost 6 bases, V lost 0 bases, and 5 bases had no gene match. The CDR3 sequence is CASSLASGGGQPQHF. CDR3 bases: TGTGCCAGCAGCTTAGCTTCAGGGGGGGGTCAGCCCCAGCATTTT.

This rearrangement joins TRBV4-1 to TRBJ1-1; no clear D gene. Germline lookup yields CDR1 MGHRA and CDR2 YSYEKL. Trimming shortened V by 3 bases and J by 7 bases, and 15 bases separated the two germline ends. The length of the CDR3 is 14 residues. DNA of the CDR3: TGCGCCAGCAGCCAGAGACCCACCCCTATTGAAGCTTTCTTT. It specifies CASSQRPTPIEAFF.

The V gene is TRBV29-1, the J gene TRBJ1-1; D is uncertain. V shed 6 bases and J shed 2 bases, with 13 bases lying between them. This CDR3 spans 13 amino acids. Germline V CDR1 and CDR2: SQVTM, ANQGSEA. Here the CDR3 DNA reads TGCAGCGTCCACCCCTCAGCCAACACTGAAGCTTTCTTT. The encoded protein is CSVHPSANTEAFF.

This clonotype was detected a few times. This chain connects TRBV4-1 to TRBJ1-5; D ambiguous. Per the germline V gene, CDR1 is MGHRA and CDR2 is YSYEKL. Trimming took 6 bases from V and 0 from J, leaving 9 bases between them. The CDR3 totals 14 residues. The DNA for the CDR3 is TGCGCCAGCAGACTGACGTTTAGCAATCAGCCCCAGCATTTT. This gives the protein CASRLTFSNQPQHF.

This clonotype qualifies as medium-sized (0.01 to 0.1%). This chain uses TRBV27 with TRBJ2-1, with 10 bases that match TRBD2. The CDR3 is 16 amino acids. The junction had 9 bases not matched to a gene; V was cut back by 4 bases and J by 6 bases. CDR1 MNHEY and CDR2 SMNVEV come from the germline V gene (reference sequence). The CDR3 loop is CASSSGRLAGANEQFF. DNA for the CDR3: TGTGCCAGCAGTTCTGGGCGACTAGCGGGCGCCAATGAGCAGTTCTTC.

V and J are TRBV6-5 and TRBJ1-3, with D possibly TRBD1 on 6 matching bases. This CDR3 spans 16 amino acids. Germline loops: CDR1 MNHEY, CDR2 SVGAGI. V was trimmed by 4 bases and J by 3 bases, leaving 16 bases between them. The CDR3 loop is CASSSPQGKGGNTIYF. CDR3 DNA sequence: TGTGCCAGCAGTTCCCCCCAGGGGAAAGGTGGAAACACCATATATTTT.

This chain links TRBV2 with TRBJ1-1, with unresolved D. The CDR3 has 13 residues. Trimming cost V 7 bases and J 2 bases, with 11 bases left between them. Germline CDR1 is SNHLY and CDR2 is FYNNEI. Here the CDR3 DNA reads TGTGCCAGCAACGCAGACACCAACACTGAAGCTTTCTTT. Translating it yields CASNADTNTEAFF.

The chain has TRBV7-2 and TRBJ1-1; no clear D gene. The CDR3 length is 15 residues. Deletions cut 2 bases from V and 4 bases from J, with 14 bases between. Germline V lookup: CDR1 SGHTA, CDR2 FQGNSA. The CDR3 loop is CASSLTGSGGTEAFF. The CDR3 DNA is TGTGCCAGCAGCTTAACGGGGTCGGGAGGCACTGAAGCTTTCTTT.

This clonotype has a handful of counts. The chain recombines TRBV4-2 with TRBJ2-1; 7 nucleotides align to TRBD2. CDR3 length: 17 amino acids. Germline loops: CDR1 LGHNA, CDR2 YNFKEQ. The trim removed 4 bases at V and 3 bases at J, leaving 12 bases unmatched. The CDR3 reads CASSLHPGGSFYNEQFF. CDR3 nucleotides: TGTGCCAGCAGCCTACACCCCGGGGGGTCGTTCTACAATGAGCAGTTCTTC.

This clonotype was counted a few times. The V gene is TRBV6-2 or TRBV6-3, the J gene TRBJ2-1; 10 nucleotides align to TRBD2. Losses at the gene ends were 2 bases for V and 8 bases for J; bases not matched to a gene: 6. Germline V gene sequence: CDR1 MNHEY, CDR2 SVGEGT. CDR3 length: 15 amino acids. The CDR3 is CASSYLAGVMDEQFF. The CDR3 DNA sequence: TGTGCCAGCAGTTACCTAGCGGGAGTTATGGATGAGCAGTTCTTC.

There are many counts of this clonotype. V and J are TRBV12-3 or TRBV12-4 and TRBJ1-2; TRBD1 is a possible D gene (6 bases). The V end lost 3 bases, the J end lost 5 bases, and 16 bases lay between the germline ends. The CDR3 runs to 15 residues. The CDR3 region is CASSFLGALGYGYTF. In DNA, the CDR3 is TGTGCCAGCAGTTTTTTGGGGGCGCTCGGATATGGCTACACCTTC.

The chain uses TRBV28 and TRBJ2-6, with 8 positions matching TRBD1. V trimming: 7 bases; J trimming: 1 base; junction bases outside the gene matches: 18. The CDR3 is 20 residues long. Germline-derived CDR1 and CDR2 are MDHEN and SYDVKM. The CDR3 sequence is CASTPGGHRSFLSGANVLTF. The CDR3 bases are TGTGCCAGCACCCCAGGGGGCCACCGCTCTTTTTTGTCTGGGGCCAACGTCCTGACTTTC.

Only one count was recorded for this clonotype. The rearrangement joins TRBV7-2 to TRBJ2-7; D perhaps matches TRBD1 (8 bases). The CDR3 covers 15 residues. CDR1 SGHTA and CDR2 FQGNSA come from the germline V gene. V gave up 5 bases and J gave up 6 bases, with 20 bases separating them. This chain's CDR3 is CASSQNRGGVGEQYF. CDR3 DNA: TGTGCCAGCAGCCAAAACAGGGGGGGCGTGGGCGAGCAGTACTTC.

CDR3 protein: CAWTSANTYNEQFF. CDR3 bases: TGTGCCTGGACTAGCGCGAATACCTACAATGAGCAGTTCTTC. This sequence joins TRBV30 and TRBJ2-1; D perhaps matches TRBD2 (6 bases). Between the trimmed V and J ends, which lost 4 bases and 2 bases, there was a span of 12 bases. Germline loops: CDR1 GTSNPN, CDR2 SVGIG (reference sequence). The CDR3 is 14 amino acids.

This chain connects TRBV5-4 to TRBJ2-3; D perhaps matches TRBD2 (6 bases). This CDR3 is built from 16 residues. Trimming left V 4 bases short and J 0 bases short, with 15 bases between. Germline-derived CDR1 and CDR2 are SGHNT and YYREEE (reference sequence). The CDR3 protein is CASSLGTSISTDTQYF. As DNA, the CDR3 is TGTGCCAGCAGCCTCGGGACTTCTATTAGCACAGATACGCAGTATTTT.

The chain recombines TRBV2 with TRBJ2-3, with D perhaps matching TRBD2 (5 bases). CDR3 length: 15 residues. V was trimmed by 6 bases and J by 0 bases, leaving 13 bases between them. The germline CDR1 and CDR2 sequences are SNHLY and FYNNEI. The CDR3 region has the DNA TGTGCCAGCAGGCCCCGGGATTTTAGCACAGATACGCAGTATTTT. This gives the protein CASRPRDFSTDTQYF.

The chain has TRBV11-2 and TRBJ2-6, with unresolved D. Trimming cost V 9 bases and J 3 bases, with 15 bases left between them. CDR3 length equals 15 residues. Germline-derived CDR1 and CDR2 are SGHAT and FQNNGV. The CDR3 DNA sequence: TGTGCCAGTCGGGCGCCCCATGATGGGGCCAACGTCCTGACTTTC. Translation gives CASRAPHDGANVLTF.

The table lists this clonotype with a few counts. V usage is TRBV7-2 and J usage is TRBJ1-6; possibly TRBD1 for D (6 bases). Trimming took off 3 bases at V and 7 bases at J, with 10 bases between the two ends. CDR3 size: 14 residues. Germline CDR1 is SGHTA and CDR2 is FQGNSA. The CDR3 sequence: CASSLDSQNSPLHF. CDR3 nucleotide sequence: TGTGCCAGCAGCTTGGACAGTCAGAATTCACCCCTCCACTTT.

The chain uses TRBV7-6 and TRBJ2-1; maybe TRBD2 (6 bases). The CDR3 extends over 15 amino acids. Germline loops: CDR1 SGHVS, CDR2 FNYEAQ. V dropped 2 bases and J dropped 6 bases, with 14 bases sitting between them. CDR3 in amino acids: CASSLRAVGGNEQFF. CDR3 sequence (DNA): TGTGCCAGCAGCTTACGGGCTGTCGGGGGCAATGAGCAGTTCTTC.

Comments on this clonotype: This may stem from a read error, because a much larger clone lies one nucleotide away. The CDR3 nucleotides read TGTGCCAGCAGCACAGGCTGGGTAAACAGCTACAATCAGCCCCAGCATTTT. It yields the protein CASSTGWVNSYNQPQHF. This rearrangement joins TRBV7-9 to TRBJ1-5; maybe TRBD1 (5 bases). The CDR3 runs to 17 residues. Trimming cost V 5 bases and J 3 bases, with 20 bases left between them. Germline V lookup: CDR1 SEHNR, CDR2 FQNEAQ (reference sequence).

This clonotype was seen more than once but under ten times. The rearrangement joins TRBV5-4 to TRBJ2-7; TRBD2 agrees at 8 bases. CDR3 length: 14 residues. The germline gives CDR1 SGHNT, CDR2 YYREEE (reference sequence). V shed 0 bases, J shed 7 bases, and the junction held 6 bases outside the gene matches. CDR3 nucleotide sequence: TGTGCCAGCAGCTTGGAGCGGGAGAATCGGGAGCAGTACTTC. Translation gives CASSLERENREQYF.

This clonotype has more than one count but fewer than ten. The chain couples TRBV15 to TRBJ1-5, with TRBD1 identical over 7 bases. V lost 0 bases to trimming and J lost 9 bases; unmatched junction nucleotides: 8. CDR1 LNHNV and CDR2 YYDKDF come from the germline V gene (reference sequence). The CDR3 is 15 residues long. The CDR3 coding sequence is TGTGCCACCAGCAGAGATCGGGAAGGGGGCGCGCCCCAGCATTTT. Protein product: CATSRDREGGAPQHF.

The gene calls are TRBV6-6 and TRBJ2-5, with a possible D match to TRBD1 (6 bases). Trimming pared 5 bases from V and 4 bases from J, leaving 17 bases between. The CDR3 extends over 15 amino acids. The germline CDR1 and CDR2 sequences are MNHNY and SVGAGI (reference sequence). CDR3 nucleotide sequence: TGTGCCAGCAGTCCTTCGCGACAGGAGGCAGAGACCCAGTACTTC. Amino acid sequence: CASSPSRQEAETQYF.

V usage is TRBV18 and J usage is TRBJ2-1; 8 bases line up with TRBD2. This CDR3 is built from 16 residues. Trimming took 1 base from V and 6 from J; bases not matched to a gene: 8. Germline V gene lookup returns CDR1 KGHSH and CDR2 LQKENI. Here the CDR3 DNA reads TGTGCCAGCTCACCACAAACTAGCGGAGGGGGCAATGAGCAGTTCTTC. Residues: CASSPQTSGGGNEQFF.

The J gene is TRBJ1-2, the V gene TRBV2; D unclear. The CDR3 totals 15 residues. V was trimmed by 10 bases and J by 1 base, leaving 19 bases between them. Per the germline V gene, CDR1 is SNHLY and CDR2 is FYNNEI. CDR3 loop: CAKSPPLGFNYGYTF. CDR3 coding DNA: TGTGCCAAATCCCCCCCCCTTGGCTTTAACTATGGCTACACCTTC.

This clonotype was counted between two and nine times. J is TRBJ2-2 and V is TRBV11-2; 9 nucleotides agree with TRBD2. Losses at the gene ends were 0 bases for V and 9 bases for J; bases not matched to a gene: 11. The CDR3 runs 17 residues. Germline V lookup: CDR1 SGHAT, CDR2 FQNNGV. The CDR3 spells CASSLEVAGGPSRELFF. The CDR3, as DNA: TGTGCCAGCAGCTTAGAGGTGGCGGGGGGGCCTTCAAGGGAGCTGTTTTTT. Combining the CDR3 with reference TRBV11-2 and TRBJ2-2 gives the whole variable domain EAGVAQSPRYKIIEKRQSVAFWCNPISGHATLYWYQQILGQGPKLLIQFQNNGVVDDSQLPKDRFSAERLKGVDSTLKIQPAKLEDSAVYLCASSLEVAGGPSRELFFGEGSRLTVL.

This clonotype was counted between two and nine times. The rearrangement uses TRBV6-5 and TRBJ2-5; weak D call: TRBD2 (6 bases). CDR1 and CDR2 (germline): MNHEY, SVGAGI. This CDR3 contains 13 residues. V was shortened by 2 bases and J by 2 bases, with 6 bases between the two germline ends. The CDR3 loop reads CASSYGGQETQYF. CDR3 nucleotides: TGTGCCAGCAGTTACGGAGGGCAAGAGACCCAGTACTTC.

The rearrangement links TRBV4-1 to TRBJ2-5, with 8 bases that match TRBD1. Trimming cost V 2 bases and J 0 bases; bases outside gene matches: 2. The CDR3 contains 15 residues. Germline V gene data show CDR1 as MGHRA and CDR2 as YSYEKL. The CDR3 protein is CASSQPDRDQETQYF. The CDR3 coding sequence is TGCGCCAGCAGCCAACCGGACAGGGACCAAGAGACCCAGTACTTC.

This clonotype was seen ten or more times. The CDR3 bases are TGTGCCAGCAGCTTAGGCACAGGGCTCAGAGCTAACTATGGCTACACCTTC. Its protein is CASSLGTGLRANYGYTF. The genes are TRBV7-9 and TRBJ1-2; D possibly corresponds to TRBD1 (6 bases). The CDR3 has 17 amino acids. V shed 1 base and J shed 0 bases, with 15 bases lying between them. Germline assignment: CDR1 SEHNR and CDR2 FQNEAQ (reference sequence). The entire variable domain, with the rest obtained from reference TRBV7-9 and TRBJ1-2, is as follows: DTGVSQNPRHKITKRGQNVTFRCDPISEHNRLYWYRQTLGQGPEFLTYFQNEAQLEKSRLLSDRFSAERPKGSFSTLEIQRTEQGDSAMYLCASSLGTGLRANYGYTFGSGTRLTVV.

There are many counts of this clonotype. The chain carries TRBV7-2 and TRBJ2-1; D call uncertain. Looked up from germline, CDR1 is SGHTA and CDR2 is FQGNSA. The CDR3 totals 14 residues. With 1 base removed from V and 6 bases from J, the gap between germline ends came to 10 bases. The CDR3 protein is CASSLVLVPNEQFF. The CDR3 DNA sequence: TGTGCCAGCAGCTTAGTCCTAGTTCCCAATGAGCAGTTCTTC. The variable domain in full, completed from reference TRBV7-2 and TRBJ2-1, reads GAGVSQSPSNKVTEKGKDVELRCDPISGHTALYWYRQSLGQGLEFLIYFQGNSAPDKSGLPSDRFSAERTGGSVSTLTIQRTQQEDSAVYLCASSLVLVPNEQFFGPGTRLTVL.